This record looks at one TCR beta chain sequence and its context. This clone was recorded once. The antigen it recognizes is unknown. No much larger clone is present one base from it, and per-base qualities are unavailable. TCRbeta CDR3 regions were amplified from genomic DNA using the immunoSEQ Assay, a bias-controlled multiplex PCR. The authors processed their data as follows. Within the assay, amplification of reference gene primers was used to estimate how many nucleated cells each sample contained. To quantify the absolute abundance of each unique TCRbeta CDR3 rearrangement, sequence reads were collapsed and filtered. Productive Simpson clonality was computed per sample as the square root of Simpson's diversity index over productive rearrangements. The source is immuneACCESS, and TCRdb retained only in-frame sequences with V and J called. Part of the clones is not carried over; for the studies checked, unresolved V genes explain less than half of this, and the remainder is unexplained. V, J and clone size are those of that table, while D and trimming were read from the DNA. The sample contains 150,000 to 200,000 clones, approximately 84% of them found a single time. In total, the top ten clones hold 22% of the sample.

This entry belongs to a study of blood T cell repertoires in COVID-19 (dated by TCRdb to the early 2020s). In the study overall: Samples from collaborators originated in the United States, Italy and Spain and spanned both the acute and convalescent phases of COVID-19. The repertoires were released in a freely available public database meant as a resource for research on the immune response to SARS-CoV-2. Samples were obtained from the ongoing ImmuneRACE study (first 160 participants) and from about 1,300 subjects provided by 6 global collaborators. Where available, HLA class I and class II types were taken from metadata supplied by the sample provider and were not determined by assay-based typing. Subjects who had been exposed to COVID-19, were actively infected with it, or had recovered from it provided the deeply sampled blood TCRbeta repertoires that made up the dataset. The prospective study material was composed of cDNA or gDNA derived from T cells, B-cell-depleted T cells, or PBMCs. Sample metadata almost always included a de-identified subject ID, COVID-19 status, age in years and sex.

Points the paper makes about the study in general: The quantity of clinical and demographic metadata differed by source and by participant and was supplied without curation.

Whole blood was collected in K2EDTA tubes by collaborating institutions according to the institutions' own protocols. Collaborator samples were shipped for TCRbeta analysis as frozen whole blood, isolated PBMCs, or DNA extracted from either sample type. CDR1 and CDR2 were assigned from the germline V gene (reference sequence) as SEHNR and FQNEAQ. The CDR3 sequence holds 14 residues, the cysteine and phenylalanine included. The CDR3 DNA has 42 bases and is translated from base 1. Trimming takes 5 bases from V and 3 bases from J, and the germline ends sit 14 bases apart. In this chain, TRBV7-9 is recombined with TRBJ2-7; TRBD2 is a possible D gene, resting on 5 matching bases. This receptor was identified in a woman older than 75 with acute or convalescent COVID-19. Sequencing input: peripheral blood. The DNA reads TGTGCCAGCAGCAGGGAGCGGACGATCTACGAGCAGTACTTC. The encoded protein is CASSRERTIYEQYF. Where the CDR3 stops, the reference TRBV7-9 and TRBJ2-7 genes take over; the full variable domain is DTGVSQNPRHKITKRGQNVTFRCDPISEHNRLYWYRQTLGQGPEFLTYFQNEAQLEKSRLLSDRFSAERPKGSFSTLEIQRTEQGDSAMYLCASSRERTIYEQYFGPGTRLTVT.